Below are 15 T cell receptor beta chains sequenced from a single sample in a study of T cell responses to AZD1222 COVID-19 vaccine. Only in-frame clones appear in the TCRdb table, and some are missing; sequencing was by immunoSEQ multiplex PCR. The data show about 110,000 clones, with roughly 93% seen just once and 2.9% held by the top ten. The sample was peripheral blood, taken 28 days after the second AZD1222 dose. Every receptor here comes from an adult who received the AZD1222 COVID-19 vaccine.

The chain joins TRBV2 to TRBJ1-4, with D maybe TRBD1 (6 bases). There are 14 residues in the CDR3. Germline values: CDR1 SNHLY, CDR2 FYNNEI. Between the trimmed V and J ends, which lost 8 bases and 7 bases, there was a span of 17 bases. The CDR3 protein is CASLRTVLGEKLFF. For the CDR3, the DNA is TGTGCCAGCCTTCGGACAGTCTTAGGTGAAAAACTGTTTTTT.

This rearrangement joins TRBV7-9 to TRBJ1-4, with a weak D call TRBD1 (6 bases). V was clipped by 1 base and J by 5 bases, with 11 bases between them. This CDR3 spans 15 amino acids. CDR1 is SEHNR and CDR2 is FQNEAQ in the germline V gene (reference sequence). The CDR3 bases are TGTGCCAGCAGCTTAGTAGGGCAGGGGAATGAAAAACTGTTTTTT. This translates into CASSLVGQGNEKLFF.

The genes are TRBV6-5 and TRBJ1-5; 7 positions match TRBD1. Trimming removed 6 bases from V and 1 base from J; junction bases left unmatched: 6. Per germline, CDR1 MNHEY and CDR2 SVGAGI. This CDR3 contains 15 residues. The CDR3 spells CASSQDRASNQPQHF. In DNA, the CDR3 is TGTGCCAGCAGCCAAGACAGGGCCAGCAATCAGCCCCAGCATTTT.

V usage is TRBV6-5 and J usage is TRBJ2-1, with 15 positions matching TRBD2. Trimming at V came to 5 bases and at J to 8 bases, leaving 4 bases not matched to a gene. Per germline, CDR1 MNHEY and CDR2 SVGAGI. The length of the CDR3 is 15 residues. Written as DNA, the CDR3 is TGTGCCAGCAGTCGACGGACTAGCGGGGGGGATGAGCAGTTCTTC. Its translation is CASSRRTSGGDEQFF.

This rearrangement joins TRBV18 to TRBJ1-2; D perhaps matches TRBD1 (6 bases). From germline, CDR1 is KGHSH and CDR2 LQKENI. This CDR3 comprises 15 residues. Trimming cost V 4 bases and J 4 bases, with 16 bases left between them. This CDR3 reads CASSLRTDEGYGYTF. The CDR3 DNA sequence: TGTGCCAGCTCACTAAGGACAGATGAAGGCTATGGCTACACCTTC.

In nucleotides, the CDR3 is TGTGCCAGCTCACGGGAAAGACAGGCCTCCTTCACAGATACGCAGTATTTT. Protein: CASSRERQASFTDTQYF. The chain recombines TRBV18 with TRBJ2-3, with D perhaps TRBD1 (6 bases). CDR3 length equals 17 residues. Germline CDR1 is KGHSH and CDR2 is LQKENI. Trimming took off 4 bases at V and 2 bases at J, with 19 bases between the two ends.

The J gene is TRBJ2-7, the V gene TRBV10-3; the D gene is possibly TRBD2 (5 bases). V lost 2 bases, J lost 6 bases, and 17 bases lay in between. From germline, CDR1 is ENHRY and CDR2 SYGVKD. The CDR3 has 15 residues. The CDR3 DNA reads TGTGCCATCAGTGAGAATCCGATCGGGGTCGCCGAGCAGTACTTC. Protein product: CAISENPIGVAEQYF.

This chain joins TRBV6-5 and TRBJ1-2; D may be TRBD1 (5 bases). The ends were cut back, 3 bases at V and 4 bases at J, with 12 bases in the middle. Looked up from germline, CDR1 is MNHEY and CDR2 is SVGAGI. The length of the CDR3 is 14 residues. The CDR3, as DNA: TGTGCCAGCAGTTATGGGGGACCCCTCTATGGCTACACCTTC. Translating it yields CASSYGGPLYGYTF.

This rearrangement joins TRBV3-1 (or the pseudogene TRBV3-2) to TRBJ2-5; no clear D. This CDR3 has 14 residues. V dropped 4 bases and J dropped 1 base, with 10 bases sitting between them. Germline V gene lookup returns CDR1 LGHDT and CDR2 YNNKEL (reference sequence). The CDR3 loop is CASSRYGFQETQYF. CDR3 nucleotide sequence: TGTGCCAGCAGCCGATATGGCTTCCAAGAGACCCAGTACTTC.

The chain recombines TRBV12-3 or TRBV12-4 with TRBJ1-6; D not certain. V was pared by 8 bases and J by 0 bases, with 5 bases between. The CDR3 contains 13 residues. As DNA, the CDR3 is TGTGCCAGCGGTGGCTCCTATAATTCACCCCTCCACTTT. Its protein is CASGGSYNSPLHF.

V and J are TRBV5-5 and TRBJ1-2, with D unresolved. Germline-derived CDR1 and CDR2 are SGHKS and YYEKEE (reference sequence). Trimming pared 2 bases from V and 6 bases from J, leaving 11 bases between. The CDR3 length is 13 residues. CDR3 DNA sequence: TGTGCCAGCAGCTTAAATCGCGGCGATGGCTACACCTTC. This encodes CASSLNRGDGYTF.

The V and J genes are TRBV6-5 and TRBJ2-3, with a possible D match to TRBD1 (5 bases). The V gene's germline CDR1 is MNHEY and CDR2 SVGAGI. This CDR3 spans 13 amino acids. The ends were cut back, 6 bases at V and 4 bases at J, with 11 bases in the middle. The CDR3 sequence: CASSTFRADTQYF. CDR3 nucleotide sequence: TGTGCCAGCAGCACATTCAGGGCAGATACGCAGTATTTT.

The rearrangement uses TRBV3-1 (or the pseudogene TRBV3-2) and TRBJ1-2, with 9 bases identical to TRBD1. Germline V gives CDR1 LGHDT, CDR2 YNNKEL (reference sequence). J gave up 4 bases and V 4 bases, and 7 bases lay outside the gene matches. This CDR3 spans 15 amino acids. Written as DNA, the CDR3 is TGTGCCAGCAGCCGCGCCGGGACAGGGAGCTATGGCTACACCTTC. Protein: CASSRAGTGSYGYTF.

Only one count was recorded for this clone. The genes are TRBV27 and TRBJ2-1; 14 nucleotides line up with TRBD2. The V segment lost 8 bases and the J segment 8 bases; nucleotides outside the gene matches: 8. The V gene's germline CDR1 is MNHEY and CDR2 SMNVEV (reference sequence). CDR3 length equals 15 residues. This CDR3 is CASRRTSGRMYEQFF. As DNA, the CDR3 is TGTGCCAGCCGAAGGACTAGCGGGAGGATGTATGAGCAGTTCTTC.

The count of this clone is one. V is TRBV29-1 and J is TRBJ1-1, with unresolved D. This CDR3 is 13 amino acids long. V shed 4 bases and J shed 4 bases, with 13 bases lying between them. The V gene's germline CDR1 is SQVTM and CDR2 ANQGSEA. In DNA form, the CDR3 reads TGCAGCGTTGTCAGTCACCAGACCACTGAAGCTTTCTTT. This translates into CSVVSHQTTEAFF.